The 27 T cell receptor beta chains given below trace back to one sample, sequenced in a study of cytomegalovirus exposure and HLA in healthy donors. The PCR made use of 60 Vbeta and 13 Jbeta primers. Clones were read by immunoSEQ multiplex PCR, and TCRdb kept only the in-frame ones, dropping some. Its clone listing holds 65,000 to 95,000 clones. Sequences were obtained from PBMCs. Receptor source: a woman aged 55-69 years in good health and CMV-seronegative.

The chain couples TRBV15 to TRBJ1-1, with D tentatively TRBD1 (6 bases). V lost 4 bases, J lost 3 bases, and 15 bases lay in between. This CDR3 has 15 residues. In germline, CDR1 is LNHNV, CDR2 YYDKDF (reference sequence). As DNA, the CDR3 is TGTGCCACCAGCATCGAACCAGGGGTCTACACTGAAGCTTTCTTT. It translates to CATSIEPGVYTEAFF.

The J gene is TRBJ2-5, the V gene TRBV5-1, with 11 bases fitting TRBD1. The CDR3 runs to 15 residues. V gave up 3 bases and J gave up 2 bases; unmatched junction bases: 3. CDR1 and CDR2 (germline): SGHRS, YFSETQ. CDR3 in amino acids: CASSWGDRGQETQYF. The CDR3 DNA sequence: TGCGCCAGCAGCTGGGGGGACAGGGGGCAAGAGACCCAGTACTTC.

The chain recombines TRBV2 with TRBJ1-3, with 10 bases that match TRBD1. Germline trimming cut 9 bases from V and 3 bases from J; bases unmatched to any gene: 2. There are 13 residues in the CDR3. Germline CDR1 reads SNHLY; CDR2 reads FYNNEI. CDR3 in DNA: TGTGCCAGGGGACAGGGGTATGGAAACACCATATATTTT. Amino acids: CARGQGYGNTIYF. The full variable domain, with the rest looked up from reference TRBV2 and TRBJ1-3, is EPEVTQTPSHQVTQMGQEVILRCVPISNHLYFYWYRQILGQKVEFLVSFYNNEISEKSEIFDDQFSVERPDGSNFTLKIRSTKLEDSAMYFCARGQGYGNTIYFGEGSWLTVV.

This chain uses TRBV23-1 with TRBJ1-1, with TRBD1 identical over 10 bases. TRBV23-1 is identified as an open reading frame with a role that is uncertain. The CDR3 is 15 amino acids. The junction had 3 bases not matched to a gene; V was cut back by 5 bases and J by 0 bases. The CDR3 DNA reads TGCGCCAGCAGTACCGGGACAGGGGTGAACACTGAAGCTTTCTTT. This encodes CASSTGTGVNTEAFF.

J is TRBJ1-6 and V is TRBV14; 10 positions agree with TRBD1. J gave up 12 bases and V 1 base, and 3 bases lay outside the gene matches. Germline V gene lookup returns CDR1 SGHDN and CDR2 FVKESK. CDR3 size: 14 residues. The CDR3 DNA follows: TGTGCCAGCAGCCAAGGACAGGGGGCTGTACCCCTCCACTTT. The encoded protein is CASSQGQGAVPLHF.

This rearrangement joins TRBV19 to TRBJ2-2, with 7 bases lining up with TRBD1. This CDR3 comprises 17 residues. V was pared by 4 bases and J by 0 bases, with 8 bases of the junction left unmatched. Germline CDR1 is LNHDA and CDR2 is SQIVND (reference sequence). CDR3 sequence: CASSTRTGTANTGELFF. In nucleotides, the CDR3 is TGTGCCAGTAGTACTAGAACCGGGACAGCGAACACCGGGGAGCTGTTTTTT.

This chain connects TRBV2 to TRBJ1-6; TRBD1 matches at 11 bases. Germline V lookup: CDR1 SNHLY, CDR2 FYNNEI. The J segment lost 9 bases and the V segment lost 7 bases, leaving 14 bases of the junction unmatched. The CDR3 spans 17 residues. The CDR3 coding sequence is TGTGCCAGCACCGGGACAGGGGGTATCAAGATGGGTTCACCCCTCCACTTT. Translating it yields CASTGTGGIKMGSPLHF.

The chain recombines TRBV21-1 with TRBJ2-4; the D segment call TRBD1 is taken from the table without a DNA check. TRBV21-1 is labeled a pseudogene. The CDR3 contains 15 residues. DNA of the CDR3: TGTGCCAGCAGCACAGAAGGGGAAGCCAAAAACATTCAGTACTTC. This encodes CASSTEGEAKNIQYF.

The V and J genes are TRBV7-2 and TRBJ1-1; the D is unclear. The germline V and J ends were trimmed by 5 bases and 1 base, with 14 bases remaining between them. The CDR3 contains 15 residues. Germline V lookup: CDR1 SGHTA, CDR2 FQGNSA. In DNA form, the CDR3 reads TGTGCCAGCAGCACTCCTCCGGCGGGGAACACTGAAGCTTTCTTT. It encodes CASSTPPAGNTEAFF.

V and J are TRBV7-9 and TRBJ2-2; 7 bases map to TRBD1. V shed 5 bases, J shed 4 bases, and the junction held 4 bases outside the gene matches. The CDR3 is 14 amino acids. Germline V gene lookup returns CDR1 SEHNR and CDR2 FQNEAQ (reference sequence). CDR3 DNA sequence: TGTGCCAGCAGCCCACAGGGGCGCACCGGGGAGCTGTTTTTT. Translation: CASSPQGRTGELFF.

This rearrangement joins TRBV28 to TRBJ2-5, with D perhaps matching TRBD1 (6 bases). Trimming took 6 bases from V and 5 from J, leaving 10 bases between them. CDR3 length: 12 amino acids. Germline V gives CDR1 MDHEN, CDR2 SYDVKM. The CDR3 DNA sequence: TGTGCCAGCAGCTGGGGACATGAGACCCAGTACTTC. As protein: CASSWGHETQYF.

V usage is TRBV4-3 and J usage is TRBJ2-1, with 8 bases matching TRBD2. The length of the CDR3 is 14 residues. V shed 0 bases and J 10 bases; nucleotides not matched to a gene: 5. Germline CDR1 LGHNA, CDR2 YSLEER. As DNA, the CDR3 is TGCGCCAGCAGCCAAGATCTGGGACTAGAGGAGCAGTTCTTC. Translation: CASSQDLGLEEQFF.

This rearrangement joins TRBV14 to TRBJ2-5; 10 bases are a match to TRBD2. Germline V gene lookup returns CDR1 SGHDN and CDR2 FVKESK. The ends lost 0 bases at V and 4 bases at J; junction bases unmatched: 26. The CDR3 runs to 23 residues. The CDR3 protein is CASSQETSRVLAGETSFRETQYF. The CDR3 nucleotides are TGTGCCAGCAGCCAAGAGACTTCCAGAGTTCTAGCGGGAGAGACGTCGTTTCGAGAGACCCAGTACTTC. Based on the CDR3 plus reference TRBV14 and TRBJ2-5, the full variable domain is EAGVTQFPSHSVIEKGQTVTLRCDPISGHDNLYWYRRVMGKEIKFLLHFVKESKQDESGMPNNRFLAERTGGTYSTLKVQPAELEDSGVYFCASSQETSRVLAGETSFRETQYFGPGTRLLVL.

The chain couples TRBV28 to TRBJ2-7; perhaps TRBD1 as D (6 bases). Germline-derived CDR1 and CDR2 are MDHEN and SYDVKM. The CDR3 consists of 15 residues. V gave up 7 bases and J gave up 3 bases, with 19 bases separating them. CDR3 DNA: TGTGCCAGCATTCCGGCAGGGGACGGAAACTACGAGCAGTACTTC. Its protein product is CASIPAGDGNYEQYF.

The chain links TRBV7-2 to TRBJ2-1; the match to TRBD2 covers 8 bases. CDR1 SGHTA and CDR2 FQGNSA come from the germline V gene. The length of the CDR3 is 16 residues. V dropped 5 bases and J dropped 7; count of bases not matched to a gene: 13. The CDR3 reads CASSTRGGRRENEQFF. The CDR3 DNA follows: TGTGCCAGCAGCACAAGGGGCGGGAGGCGGGAGAATGAGCAGTTCTTC.

The chain combines TRBV6-6 with TRBJ2-7; the match to TRBD1 covers 7 bases. There are 14 residues in the CDR3. Trimming at V came to 4 bases and at J to 7 bases, leaving 10 bases not matched to a gene. CDR1 is MNHNY, CDR2 SVGAGI, per germline (reference sequence). The CDR3 reads CASSLTTGVGEQYF. CDR3 nucleotides: TGTGCCAGCAGTTTGACTACAGGGGTGGGAGAGCAGTACTTC.

V is TRBV18 and J is TRBJ2-5; TRBD1 is a possible D gene (5 bases). CDR1 and CDR2 (germline): KGHSH, LQKENI. The CDR3 is made up of 15 amino acids. V was shortened by 5 bases and J by 4 bases, with 17 bases between the two germline ends. The CDR3 spells CASSRGPDFAETQYF. The CDR3 DNA reads TGTGCCAGCTCAAGGGGTCCTGACTTTGCAGAGACCCAGTACTTC.

The chain employs TRBV2 and TRBJ2-1; TRBD2 aligns across 9 bases. This CDR3 is built from 15 residues. V shed 4 bases and J 4 bases; nucleotides not matched to a gene: 5. The germline CDR1 and CDR2 sequences are SNHLY and FYNNEI. The CDR3 DNA follows: TGTGCCAGCAGTGTAAGACTAGCGGCATACAATGAGCAGTTCTTC. Protein sequence: CASSVRLAAYNEQFF.

The chain employs TRBV7-2 and TRBJ1-2; D may be TRBD1 (6 bases). Germline V gives CDR1 SGHTA, CDR2 FQGNSA. This CDR3 comprises 17 residues. V lost 7 bases and J 7 bases, leaving 28 bases between the germline ends. The CDR3 DNA sequence: TGTGCCAGCAAAAGCCCAGTTGGGCAGCAGGGGTACTTTGGCTACACCTTC. Translating gives CASKSPVGQQGYFGYTF.

The rearrangement links TRBV27 to TRBJ2-7, with TRBD2 matching 13 bases. This CDR3 is 18 amino acids long. V was pared by 5 bases and J by 2 bases, with 12 bases of the junction left unmatched. Per the germline V gene, CDR1 is MNHEY and CDR2 is SMNVEV (reference sequence). In DNA form, the CDR3 reads TGTGCCAGCAGTCTACTACTAGCGGGAGGGGCCCGAACCTACGAGCAGTACTTC. Encoded protein: CASSLLLAGGARTYEQYF.

The gene calls are TRBV4-2 and TRBJ2-7; unclear D gene. The V gene lost 0 bases and the J gene lost 0 bases, with 18 bases spanning the gap. The CDR3 extends over 18 amino acids. Germline V gene sequence: CDR1 LGHNA, CDR2 YNFKEQ. CDR3 sequence: CASSQEPPLYSDSYEQYF. DNA of the CDR3: TGTGCCAGCAGCCAAGAACCCCCCTTGTATTCAGACTCCTACGAGCAGTACTTC.

V and J are TRBV5-4 and TRBJ2-5; TRBD1 matches at 7 bases. The junction had 4 bases not matched to a gene; V was cut back by 4 bases and J by 4 bases. CDR3 length equals 13 residues. Per germline, CDR1 SGHNT and CDR2 YYREEE (reference sequence). Here the CDR3 DNA reads TGTGCCAGCAGCGACTACAGGGGAGAGACCCAGTACTTC. Its translation is CASSDYRGETQYF.

The chain recombines TRBV27 with TRBJ2-7, with D tentatively TRBD2 (6 bases). The V gene lost 2 bases and the J gene lost 6 bases, with 14 bases spanning the gap. The CDR3 totals 14 residues. Germline CDR1 and CDR2: MNHEY and SMNVEV (reference sequence). CDR3 loop: CASSLAGSDPEQYF. The CDR3, as DNA: TGTGCCAGCAGTTTAGCGGGGAGTGATCCCGAGCAGTACTTC.

The J gene is TRBJ2-1, the V gene TRBV5-1; 10 nucleotides match TRBD1. The V and J ends lost 1 base and 2 bases, in that order; junction bases with no gene match: 9. CDR3 length: 18 amino acids. The germline V gene encodes CDR1 SGHRS and CDR2 YFSETQ. CDR3 DNA: TGCGCCAGCAGCTTGTTCCTAACCGGGACAGGGGCCTACAATGAGCAGTTCTTC. Translating it yields CASSLFLTGTGAYNEQFF.

This chain joins TRBV5-1 and TRBJ1-1, with D perhaps matching TRBD1 (6 bases). The CDR3 covers 14 residues. The germline V gene has CDR1 SGHRS and CDR2 YFSETQ. The V and J ends lost 0 bases and 4 bases respectively, with 10 bases between them. The CDR3 reads CASSLDRVGTEAFF. The DNA for the CDR3 is TGCGCCAGCAGCTTGGACAGGGTGGGCACTGAAGCTTTCTTT.

This chain connects TRBV27 to TRBJ1-2, with a tentative D call TRBD1 (6 bases). The V and J ends lost 2 bases and 3 bases respectively, with 7 bases between them. This CDR3 spans 13 amino acids. Germline values: CDR1 MNHEY, CDR2 SMNVEV (reference sequence). The CDR3 nucleotides are TGTGCCAGCAGTTTAAAGGGGGACTATGGCTACACCTTC. Its protein product is CASSLKGDYGYTF.

The chain uses TRBV6-4 and TRBJ2-2, with 7 bases lining up with TRBD2. Germline V gene sequence: CDR1 MRHNA, CDR2 SNTAGT. CDR3 length: 16 residues. V shed 4 bases and J 0 bases; nucleotides not matched to a gene: 5. CDR3 sequence reads: CASSARTRANTGELFF. The CDR3 nucleotides are TGTGCCAGCAGTGCCCGGACTAGGGCGAACACCGGGGAGCTGTTTTTT.